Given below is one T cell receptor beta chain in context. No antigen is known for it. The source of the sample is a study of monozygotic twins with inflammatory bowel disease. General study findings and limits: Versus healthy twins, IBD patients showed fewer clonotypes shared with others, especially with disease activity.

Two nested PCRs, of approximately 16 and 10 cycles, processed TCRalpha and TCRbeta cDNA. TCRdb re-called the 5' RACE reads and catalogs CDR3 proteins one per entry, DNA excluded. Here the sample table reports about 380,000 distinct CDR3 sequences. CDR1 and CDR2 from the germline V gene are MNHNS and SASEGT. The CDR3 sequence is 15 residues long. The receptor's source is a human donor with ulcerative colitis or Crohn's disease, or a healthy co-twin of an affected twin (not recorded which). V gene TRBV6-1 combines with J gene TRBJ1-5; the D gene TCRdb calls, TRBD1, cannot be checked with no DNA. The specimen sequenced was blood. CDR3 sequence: CASRRPGVGNQPQHF.